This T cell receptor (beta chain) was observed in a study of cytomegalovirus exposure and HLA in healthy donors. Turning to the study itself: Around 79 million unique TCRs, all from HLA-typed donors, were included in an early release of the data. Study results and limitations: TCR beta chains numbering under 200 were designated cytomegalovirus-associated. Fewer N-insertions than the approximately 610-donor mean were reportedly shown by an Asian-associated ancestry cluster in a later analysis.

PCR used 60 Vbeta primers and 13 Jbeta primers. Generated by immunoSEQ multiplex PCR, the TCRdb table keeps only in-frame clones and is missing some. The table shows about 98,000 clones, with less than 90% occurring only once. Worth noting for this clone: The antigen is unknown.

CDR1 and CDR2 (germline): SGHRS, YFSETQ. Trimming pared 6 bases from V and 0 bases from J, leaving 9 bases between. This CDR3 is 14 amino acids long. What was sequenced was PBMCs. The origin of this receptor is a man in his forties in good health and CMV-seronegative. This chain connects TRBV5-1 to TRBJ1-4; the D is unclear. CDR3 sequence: CASKEAATNEKLFF. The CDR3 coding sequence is TGCGCCAGCAAGGAGGCCGCAACTAATGAAAAACTGTTTTTT.